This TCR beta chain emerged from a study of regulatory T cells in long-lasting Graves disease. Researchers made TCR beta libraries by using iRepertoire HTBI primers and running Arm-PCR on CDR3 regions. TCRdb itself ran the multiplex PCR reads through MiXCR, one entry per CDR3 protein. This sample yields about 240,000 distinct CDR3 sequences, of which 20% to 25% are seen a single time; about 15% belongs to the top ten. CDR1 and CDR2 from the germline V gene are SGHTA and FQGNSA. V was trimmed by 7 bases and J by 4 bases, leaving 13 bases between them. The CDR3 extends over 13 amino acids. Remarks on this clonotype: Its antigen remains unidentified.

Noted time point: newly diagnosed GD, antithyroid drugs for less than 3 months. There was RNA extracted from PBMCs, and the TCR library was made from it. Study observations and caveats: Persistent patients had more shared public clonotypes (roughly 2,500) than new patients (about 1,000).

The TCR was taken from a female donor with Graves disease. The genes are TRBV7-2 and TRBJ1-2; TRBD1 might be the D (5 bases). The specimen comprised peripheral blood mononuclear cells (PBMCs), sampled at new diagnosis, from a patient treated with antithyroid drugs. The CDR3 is CASTPGRLYGYTF. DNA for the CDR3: TGTGCCAGCACTCCGGGACGCCTCTATGGCTACACCTTC.